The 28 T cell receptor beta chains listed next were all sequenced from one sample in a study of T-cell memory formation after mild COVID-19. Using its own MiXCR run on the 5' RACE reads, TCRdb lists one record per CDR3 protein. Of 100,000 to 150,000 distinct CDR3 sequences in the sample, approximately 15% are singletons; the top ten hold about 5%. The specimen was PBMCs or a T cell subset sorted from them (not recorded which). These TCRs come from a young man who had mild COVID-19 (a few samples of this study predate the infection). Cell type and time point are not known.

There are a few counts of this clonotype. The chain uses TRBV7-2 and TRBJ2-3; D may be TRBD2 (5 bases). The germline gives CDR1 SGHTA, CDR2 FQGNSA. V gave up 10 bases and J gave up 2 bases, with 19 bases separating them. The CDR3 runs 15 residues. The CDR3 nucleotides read TGTGCCACCCCCTCAGATCGGGGTCCCACAGATACGCAGTATTTT. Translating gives CATPSDRGPTDTQYF.

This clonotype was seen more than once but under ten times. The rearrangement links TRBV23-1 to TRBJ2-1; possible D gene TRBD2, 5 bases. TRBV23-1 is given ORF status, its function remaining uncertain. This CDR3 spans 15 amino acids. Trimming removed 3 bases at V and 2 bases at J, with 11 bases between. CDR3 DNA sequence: TGCGCCAGCAGTCATCGTAGGGAGACCTACAATGAGCAGTTCTTC. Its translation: CASSHRRETYNEQFF.

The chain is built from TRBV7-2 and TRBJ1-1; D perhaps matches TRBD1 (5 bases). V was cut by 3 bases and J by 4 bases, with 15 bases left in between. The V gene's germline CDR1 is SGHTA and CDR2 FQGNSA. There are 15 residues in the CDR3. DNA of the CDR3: TGTGCCAGCAGCTTGGGCTCCCGGGGGACCACTGAAGCTTTCTTT. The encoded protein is CASSLGSRGTTEAFF.

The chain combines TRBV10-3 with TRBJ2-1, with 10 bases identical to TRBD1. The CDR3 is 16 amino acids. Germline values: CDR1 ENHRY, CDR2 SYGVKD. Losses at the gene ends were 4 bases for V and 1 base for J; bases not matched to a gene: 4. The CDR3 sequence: CAISGGQGPSYNEQFF. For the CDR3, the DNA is TGTGCCATCAGTGGGGGACAGGGGCCATCCTACAATGAGCAGTTCTTC.

As DNA, the CDR3 is TGCAGTGCCCGGGGCGGTGCAACTAATGAAAAACTGTTTTTT. This gives the protein CSARGGATNEKLFF. The chain has TRBV20-1 and TRBJ1-4, with a possible D match to TRBD1 (5 bases). Germline V lookup: CDR1 DFQATT, CDR2 SNEGSKA (reference sequence). The CDR3 consists of 14 residues. Trimming cost V 6 bases and J 0 bases, with 11 bases left between them.

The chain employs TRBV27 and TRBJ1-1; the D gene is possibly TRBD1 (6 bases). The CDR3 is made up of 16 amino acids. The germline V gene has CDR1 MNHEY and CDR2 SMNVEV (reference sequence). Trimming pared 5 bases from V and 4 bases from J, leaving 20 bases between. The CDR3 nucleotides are TGTGCCAGCAGTCCGAGAGGGGGAAAAATGGGCACTGAAGCTTTCTTT. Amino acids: CASSPRGGKMGTEAFF.

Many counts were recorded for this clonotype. CDR3 bases: TGTGCCATCAGGGGACAGCGGACATCCTCCTACAATGAGCAGTTCTTC. Translation: CAIRGQRTSSYNEQFF. The rearrangement uses TRBV10-3 and TRBJ2-1; 7 bases are shared with TRBD1. V gave up 6 bases and J gave up 0 bases; unmatched junction bases: 8. The germline gives CDR1 ENHRY, CDR2 SYGVKD. The CDR3 covers 16 residues.

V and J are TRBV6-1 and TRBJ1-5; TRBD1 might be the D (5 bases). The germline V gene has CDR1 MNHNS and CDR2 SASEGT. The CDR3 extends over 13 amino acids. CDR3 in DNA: TGTGCGTCGTTTGGGGCCCTTAATCAGCCCCAGCATTTT. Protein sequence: CASFGALNQPQHF.

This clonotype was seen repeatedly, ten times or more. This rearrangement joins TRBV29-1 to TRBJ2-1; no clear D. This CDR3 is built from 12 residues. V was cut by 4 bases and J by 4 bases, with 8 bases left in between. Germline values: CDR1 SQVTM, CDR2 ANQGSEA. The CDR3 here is CSVGRRYNEQFF. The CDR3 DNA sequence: TGCAGCGTTGGCAGGCGGTACAATGAGCAGTTCTTC.

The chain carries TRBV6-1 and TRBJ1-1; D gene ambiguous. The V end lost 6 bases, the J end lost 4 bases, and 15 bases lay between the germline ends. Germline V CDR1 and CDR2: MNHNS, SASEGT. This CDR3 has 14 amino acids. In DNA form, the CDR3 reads TGTGCCAGCAGGCCGAACAAGGCAGGCACTGAAGCTTTCTTT. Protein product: CASRPNKAGTEAFF.

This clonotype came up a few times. In DNA form, the CDR3 reads TGTGCCAGCAGCTTACAGGGACAGGGTATCGCCCAGTACTTC. It yields the protein CASSLQGQGIAQYF. The chain has TRBV27 and TRBJ2-5; TRBD1 agrees at 9 bases. CDR1 and CDR2 from the germline V gene are MNHEY and SMNVEV (reference sequence). V shed 6 bases, J shed 9 bases, and the junction held 11 bases outside the gene matches. The CDR3 contains 14 residues.

The CDR3 reads CSVQTGLEGETQYF. The CDR3 DNA sequence: TGCAGCGTTCAGACAGGGTTGGAGGGAGAGACCCAGTACTTC. V usage is TRBV29-1 and J usage is TRBJ2-5, with D maybe TRBD1 (7 bases). The V end lost 5 bases, the J end lost 4 bases, and 17 bases lay between the germline ends. Per germline, CDR1 SQVTM and CDR2 ANQGSEA. The CDR3 spans 14 residues.

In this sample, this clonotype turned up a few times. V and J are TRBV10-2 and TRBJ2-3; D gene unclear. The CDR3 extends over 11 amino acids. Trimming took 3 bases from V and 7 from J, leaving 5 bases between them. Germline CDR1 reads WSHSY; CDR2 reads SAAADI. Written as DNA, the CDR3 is TGCGCCAGCAGTGATTTTTATACGCAGTATTTT. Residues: CASSDFYTQYF.

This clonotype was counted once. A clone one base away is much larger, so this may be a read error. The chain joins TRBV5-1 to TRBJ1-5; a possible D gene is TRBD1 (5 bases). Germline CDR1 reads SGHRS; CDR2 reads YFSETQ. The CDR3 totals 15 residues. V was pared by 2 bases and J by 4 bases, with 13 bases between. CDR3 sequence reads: CASSLQWGGNQPQHF. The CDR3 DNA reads TGCGCCAGCAGCTTACAGTGGGGGGGTAATCAGCCCCAGCATTTT.

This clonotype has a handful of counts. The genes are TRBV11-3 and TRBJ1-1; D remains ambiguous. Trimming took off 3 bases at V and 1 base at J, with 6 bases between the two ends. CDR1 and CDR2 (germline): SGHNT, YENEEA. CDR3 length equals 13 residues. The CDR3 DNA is TGTGCCAGCAGCTTGTATAGGAACACTGAAGCTTTCTTT. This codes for CASSLYRNTEAFF.

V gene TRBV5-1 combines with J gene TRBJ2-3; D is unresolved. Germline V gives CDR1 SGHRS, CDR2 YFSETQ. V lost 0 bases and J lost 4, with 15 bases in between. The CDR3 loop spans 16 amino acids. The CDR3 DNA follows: TGCGCCAGCAGCTTGGAACAACCTGTCCCCCCAGATACGCAGTATTTT. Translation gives CASSLEQPVPPDTQYF.

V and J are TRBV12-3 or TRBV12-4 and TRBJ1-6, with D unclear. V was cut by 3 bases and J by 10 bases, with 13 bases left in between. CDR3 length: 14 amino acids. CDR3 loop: CASSLGGYQSPLHF. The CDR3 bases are TGTGCCAGCAGTTTGGGCGGGTATCAGTCACCCCTCCACTTT.

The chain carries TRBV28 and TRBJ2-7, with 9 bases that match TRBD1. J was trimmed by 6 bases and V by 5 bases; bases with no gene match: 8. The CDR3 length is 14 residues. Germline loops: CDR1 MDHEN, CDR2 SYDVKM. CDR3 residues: CASSTPGQGGEQYV. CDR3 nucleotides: TGTGCCAGCAGTACGCCGGGACAGGGCGGCGAGCAGTACGTC.

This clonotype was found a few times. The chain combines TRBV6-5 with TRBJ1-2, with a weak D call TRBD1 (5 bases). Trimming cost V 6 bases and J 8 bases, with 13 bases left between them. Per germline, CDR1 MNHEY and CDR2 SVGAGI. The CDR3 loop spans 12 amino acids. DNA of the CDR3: TGTGCCAGCAGCAACGACCGGGGCGGCTACACCTTC. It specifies CASSNDRGGYTF.

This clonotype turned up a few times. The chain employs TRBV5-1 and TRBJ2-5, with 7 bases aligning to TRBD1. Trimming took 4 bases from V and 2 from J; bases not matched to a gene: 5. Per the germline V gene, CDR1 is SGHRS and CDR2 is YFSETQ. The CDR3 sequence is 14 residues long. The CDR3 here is CASSERQGQETQYF. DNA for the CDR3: TGCGCCAGCAGCGAGCGACAGGGACAAGAGACCCAGTACTTC.

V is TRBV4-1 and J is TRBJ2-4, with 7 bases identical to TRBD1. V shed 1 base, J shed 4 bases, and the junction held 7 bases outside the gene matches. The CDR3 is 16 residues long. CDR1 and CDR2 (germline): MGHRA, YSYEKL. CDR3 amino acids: CASSQVVRDRKNIQYF. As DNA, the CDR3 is TGCGCCAGCAGCCAAGTCGTCCGGGACAGAAAAAACATTCAGTACTTC.

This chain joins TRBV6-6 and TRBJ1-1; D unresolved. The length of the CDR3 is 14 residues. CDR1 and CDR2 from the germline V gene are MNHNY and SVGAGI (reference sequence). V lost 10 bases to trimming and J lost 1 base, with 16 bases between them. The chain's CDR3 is CAITVTDPNTEAFF. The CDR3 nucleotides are TGTGCCATCACCGTAACAGACCCGAACACTGAAGCTTTCTTT.

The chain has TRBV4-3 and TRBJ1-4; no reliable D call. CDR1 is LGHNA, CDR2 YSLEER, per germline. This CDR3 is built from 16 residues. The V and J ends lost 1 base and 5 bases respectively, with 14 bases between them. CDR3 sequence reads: CASSQAAQGINEKLFF. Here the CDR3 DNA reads TGCGCCAGCAGCCAAGCAGCACAAGGGATAAATGAAAAACTGTTTTTT.

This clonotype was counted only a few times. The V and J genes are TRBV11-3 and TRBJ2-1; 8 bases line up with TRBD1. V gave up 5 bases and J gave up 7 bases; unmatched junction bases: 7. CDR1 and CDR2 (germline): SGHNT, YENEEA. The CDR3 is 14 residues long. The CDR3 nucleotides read TGTGCCAGCAGCACCCGGACAGGGTGGAATGAGCAGTTCTTC. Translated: CASSTRTGWNEQFF.

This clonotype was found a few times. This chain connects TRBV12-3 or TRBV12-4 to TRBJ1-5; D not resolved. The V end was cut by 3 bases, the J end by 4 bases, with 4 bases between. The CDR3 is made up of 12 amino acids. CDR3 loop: CASSFANQPQHF. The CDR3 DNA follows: TGTGCCAGCAGTTTTGCTAATCAGCCCCAGCATTTT.

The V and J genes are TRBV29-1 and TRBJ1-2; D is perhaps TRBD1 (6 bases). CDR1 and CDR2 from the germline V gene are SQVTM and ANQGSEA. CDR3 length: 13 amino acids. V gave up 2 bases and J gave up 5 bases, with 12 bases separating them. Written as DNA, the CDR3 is TGCAGCGTTGAATATCCAGGGGTGTATGGCTACACCTTC. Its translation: CSVEYPGVYGYTF.

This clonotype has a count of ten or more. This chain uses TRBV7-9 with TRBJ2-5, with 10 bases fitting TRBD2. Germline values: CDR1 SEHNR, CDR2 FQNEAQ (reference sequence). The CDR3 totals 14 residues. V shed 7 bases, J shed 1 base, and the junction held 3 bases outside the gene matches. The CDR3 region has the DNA TGTGCCAGCAACCCTAGCGGGGGCCAAGAGACCCAGTACTTC. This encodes CASNPSGGQETQYF.

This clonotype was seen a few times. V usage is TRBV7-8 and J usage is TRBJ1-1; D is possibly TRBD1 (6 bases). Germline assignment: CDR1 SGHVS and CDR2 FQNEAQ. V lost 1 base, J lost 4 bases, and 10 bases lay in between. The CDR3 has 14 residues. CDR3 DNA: TGTGCCAGCAGCTTAGGGGGGGCGGTCACTGAAGCTTTCTTT. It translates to CASSLGGAVTEAFF.